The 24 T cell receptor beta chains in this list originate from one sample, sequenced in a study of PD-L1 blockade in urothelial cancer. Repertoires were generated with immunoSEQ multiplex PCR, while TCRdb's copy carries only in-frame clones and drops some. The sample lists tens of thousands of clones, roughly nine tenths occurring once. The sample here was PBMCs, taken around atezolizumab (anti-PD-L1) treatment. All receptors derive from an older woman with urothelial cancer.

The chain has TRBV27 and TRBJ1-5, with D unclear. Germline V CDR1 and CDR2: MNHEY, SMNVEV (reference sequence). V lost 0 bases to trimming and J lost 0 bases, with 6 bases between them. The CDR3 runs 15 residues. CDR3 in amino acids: CASSLSSYSNQPQHF. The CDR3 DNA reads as TGTGCCAGCAGTTTATCTTCCTATAGCAATCAGCCCCAGCATTTT.

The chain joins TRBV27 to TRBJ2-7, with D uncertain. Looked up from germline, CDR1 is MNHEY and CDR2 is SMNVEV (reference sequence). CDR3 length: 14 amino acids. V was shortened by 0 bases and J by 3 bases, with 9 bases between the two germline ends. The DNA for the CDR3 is TGTGCCAGCAGTTTATCGGGCAGATTCTACGAGCAGTACTTC. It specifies CASSLSGRFYEQYF.

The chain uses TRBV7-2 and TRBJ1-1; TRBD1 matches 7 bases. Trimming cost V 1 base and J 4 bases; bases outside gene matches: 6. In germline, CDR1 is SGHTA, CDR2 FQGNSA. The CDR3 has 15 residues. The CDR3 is CASSLGIGGLTEAFF. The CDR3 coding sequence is TGTGCCAGCAGCTTAGGTATAGGGGGCCTCACTGAAGCTTTCTTT.

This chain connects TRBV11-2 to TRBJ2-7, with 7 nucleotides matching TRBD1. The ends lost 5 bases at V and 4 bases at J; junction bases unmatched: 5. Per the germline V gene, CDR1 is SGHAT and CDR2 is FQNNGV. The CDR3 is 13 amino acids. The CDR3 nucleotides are TGTGCCAGCAGCCCGCCGGGACAGTACGAGCAGTACTTC. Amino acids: CASSPPGQYEQYF.

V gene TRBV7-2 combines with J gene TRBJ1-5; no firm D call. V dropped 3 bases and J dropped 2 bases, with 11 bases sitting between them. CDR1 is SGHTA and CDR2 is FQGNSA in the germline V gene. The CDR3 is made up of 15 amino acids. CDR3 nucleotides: TGTGCCAGCAGCTTCGGTAGTCAGGGCAATCAGCCCCAGCATTTT. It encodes CASSFGSQGNQPQHF.

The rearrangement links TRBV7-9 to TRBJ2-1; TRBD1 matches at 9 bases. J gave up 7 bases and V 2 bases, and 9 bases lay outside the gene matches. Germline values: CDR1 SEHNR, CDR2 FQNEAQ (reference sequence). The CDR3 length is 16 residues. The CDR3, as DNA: TGTGCCAGCAGCTTAATTCTGGGACAGGGAAGGAATGAGCAGTTCTTC. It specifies CASSLILGQGRNEQFF.

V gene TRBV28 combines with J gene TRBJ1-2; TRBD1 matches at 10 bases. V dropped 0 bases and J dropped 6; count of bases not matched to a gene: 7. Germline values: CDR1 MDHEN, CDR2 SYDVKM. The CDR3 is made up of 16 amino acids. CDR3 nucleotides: TGTGCCAGCAGTTTATGGAGGACAGGGGGTCCTGATGGCTACACCTTC. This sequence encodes CASSLWRTGGPDGYTF.

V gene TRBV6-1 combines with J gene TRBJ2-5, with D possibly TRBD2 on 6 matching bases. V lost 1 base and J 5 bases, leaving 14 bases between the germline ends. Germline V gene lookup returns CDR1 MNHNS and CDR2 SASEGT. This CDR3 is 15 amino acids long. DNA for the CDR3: TGTGCCAGCAGTGAAGAGGGAGGCACGTGGGAGACCCAGTACTTC. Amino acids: CASSEEGGTWETQYF.

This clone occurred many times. The CDR3 coding sequence is TGTGCCAGCAGCTTCTTACTCAGGGGGCCTCAAGAGACCCAGTACTTC. It encodes CASSFLLRGPQETQYF. The V and J genes are TRBV7-9 and TRBJ2-5, with TRBD1 matching over 8 bases. The V gene's germline CDR1 is SEHNR and CDR2 FQNEAQ (reference sequence). This CDR3 spans 16 amino acids. The J segment lost 2 bases and the V segment lost 3 bases, leaving 8 bases of the junction unmatched.

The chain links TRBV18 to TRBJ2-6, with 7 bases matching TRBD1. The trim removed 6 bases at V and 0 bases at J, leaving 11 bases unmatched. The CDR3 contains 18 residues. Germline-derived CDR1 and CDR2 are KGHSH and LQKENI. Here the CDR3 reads CASSQRGQVNSGANVLTF. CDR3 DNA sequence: TGTGCCAGCTCGCAAAGAGGACAGGTCAACTCTGGGGCCAACGTCCTGACTTTC.

CDR3 amino acids: CASSVVGTGLGYTF. CDR3 nucleotide sequence: TGTGCCAGCAGCGTAGTAGGGACAGGCCTTGGCTACACCTTC. This chain connects TRBV9 to TRBJ1-2; 8 bases match TRBD1. Losses at the gene ends were 0 bases for V and 7 bases for J; bases not matched to a gene: 5. Germline V gene data show CDR1 as SGDLS and CDR2 as YYNGEE. This CDR3 has 14 amino acids.

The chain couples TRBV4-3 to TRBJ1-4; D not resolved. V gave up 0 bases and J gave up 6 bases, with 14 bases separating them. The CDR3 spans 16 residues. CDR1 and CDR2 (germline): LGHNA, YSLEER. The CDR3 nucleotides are TGCGCCAGCAGCCAAGATCTCTCCGCAGATTATGAAAAACTGTTTTTT. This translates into CASSQDLSADYEKLFF.

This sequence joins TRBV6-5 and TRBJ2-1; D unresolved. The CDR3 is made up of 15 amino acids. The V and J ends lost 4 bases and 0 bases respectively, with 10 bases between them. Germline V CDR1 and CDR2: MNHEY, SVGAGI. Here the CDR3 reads CASSLSLSSYNEQFF. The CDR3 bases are TGTGCCAGCAGTTTATCTCTCAGCTCCTACAATGAGCAGTTCTTC.

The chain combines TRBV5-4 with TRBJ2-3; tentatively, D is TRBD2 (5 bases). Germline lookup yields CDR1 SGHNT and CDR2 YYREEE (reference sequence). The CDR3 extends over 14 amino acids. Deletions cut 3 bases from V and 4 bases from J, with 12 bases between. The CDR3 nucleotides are TGTGCCAGCAGCTCCGAGGGTGGAGCAGATACGCAGTATTTT. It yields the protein CASSSEGGADTQYF.

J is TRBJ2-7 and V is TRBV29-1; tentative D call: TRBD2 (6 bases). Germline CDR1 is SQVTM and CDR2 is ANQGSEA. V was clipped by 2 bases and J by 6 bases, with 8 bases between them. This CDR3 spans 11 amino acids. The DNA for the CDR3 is TGCAGCGTTGAAACCGGGGGCGAGCAGTACTTC. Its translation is CSVETGGEQYF.

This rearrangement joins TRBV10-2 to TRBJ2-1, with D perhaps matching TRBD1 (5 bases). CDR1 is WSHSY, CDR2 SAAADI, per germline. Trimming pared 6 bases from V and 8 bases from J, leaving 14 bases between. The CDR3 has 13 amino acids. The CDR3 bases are TGCGCCAGCAGGGGCAGGGCACTCCATGAGCAGTTCTTC. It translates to CASRGRALHEQFF.

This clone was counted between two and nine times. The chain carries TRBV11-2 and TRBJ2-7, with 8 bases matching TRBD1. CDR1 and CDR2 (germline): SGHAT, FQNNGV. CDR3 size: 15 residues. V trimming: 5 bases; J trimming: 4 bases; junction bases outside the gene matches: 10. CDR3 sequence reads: CASSPSGGHGYEQYF. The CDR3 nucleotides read TGTGCCAGCAGCCCCTCAGGGGGCCACGGGTACGAGCAGTACTTC.

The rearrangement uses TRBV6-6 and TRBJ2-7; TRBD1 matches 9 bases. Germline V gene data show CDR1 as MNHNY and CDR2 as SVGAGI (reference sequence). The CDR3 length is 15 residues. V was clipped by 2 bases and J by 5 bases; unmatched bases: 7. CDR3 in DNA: TGTGCCAGCAGTTACGAAGGACAGGGGTACGACGAGCAGTACTTC. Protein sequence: CASSYEGQGYDEQYF.

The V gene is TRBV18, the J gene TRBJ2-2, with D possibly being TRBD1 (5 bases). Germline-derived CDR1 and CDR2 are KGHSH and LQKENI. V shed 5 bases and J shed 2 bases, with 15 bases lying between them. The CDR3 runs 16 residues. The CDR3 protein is CASSIFPRDNTGELFF. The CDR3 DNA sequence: TGTGCCAGCTCAATATTCCCCAGGGATAACACCGGGGAGCTGTTTTTT.

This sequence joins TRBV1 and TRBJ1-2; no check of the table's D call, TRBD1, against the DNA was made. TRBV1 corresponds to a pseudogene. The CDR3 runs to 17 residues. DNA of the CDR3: TGCACCAGCAGCCGACGACAGGGGGCCCATCGAAACTATGGCTACACCTTC. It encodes CTSSRRQGAHRNYGYTF.

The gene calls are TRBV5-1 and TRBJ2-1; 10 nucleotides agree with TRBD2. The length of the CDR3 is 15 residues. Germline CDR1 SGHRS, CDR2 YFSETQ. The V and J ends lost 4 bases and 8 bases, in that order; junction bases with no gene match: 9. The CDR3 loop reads CASSIWGLAGDEQFF. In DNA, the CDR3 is TGCGCCAGCAGCATATGGGGGCTAGCGGGAGATGAGCAGTTCTTC.

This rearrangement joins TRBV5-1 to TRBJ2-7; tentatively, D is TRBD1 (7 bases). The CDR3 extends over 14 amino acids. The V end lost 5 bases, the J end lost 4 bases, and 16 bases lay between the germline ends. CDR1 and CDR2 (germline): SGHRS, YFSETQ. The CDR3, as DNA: TGCGCCAGCAGTCAACACAGGGGAGGTTACGAGCAGTACTTC. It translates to CASSQHRGGYEQYF.

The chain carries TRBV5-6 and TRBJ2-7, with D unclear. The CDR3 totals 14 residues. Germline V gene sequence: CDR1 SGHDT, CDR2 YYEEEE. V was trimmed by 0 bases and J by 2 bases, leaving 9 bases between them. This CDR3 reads CASSLVQATYEQYF. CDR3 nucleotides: TGTGCCAGCAGCTTGGTGCAGGCTACCTACGAGCAGTACTTC.

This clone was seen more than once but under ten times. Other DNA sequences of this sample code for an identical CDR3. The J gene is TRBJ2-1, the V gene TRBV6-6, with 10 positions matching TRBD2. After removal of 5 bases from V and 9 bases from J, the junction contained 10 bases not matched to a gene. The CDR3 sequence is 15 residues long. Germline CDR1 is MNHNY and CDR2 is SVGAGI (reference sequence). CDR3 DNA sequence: TGTGCCAGCAGTGGGCGAGCGGGGGGGCCTATTGAGCAGTTCTTC. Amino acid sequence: CASSGRAGGPIEQFF.